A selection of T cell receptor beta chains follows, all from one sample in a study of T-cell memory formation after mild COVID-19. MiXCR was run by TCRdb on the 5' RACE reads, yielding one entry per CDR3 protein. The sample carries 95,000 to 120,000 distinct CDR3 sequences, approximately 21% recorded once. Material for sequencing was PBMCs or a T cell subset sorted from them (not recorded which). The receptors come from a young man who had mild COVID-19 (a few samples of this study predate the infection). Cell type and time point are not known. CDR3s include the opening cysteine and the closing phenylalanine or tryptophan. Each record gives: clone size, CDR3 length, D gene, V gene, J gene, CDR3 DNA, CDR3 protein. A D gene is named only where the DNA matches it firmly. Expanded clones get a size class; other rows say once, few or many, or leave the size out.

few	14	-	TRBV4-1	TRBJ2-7	TGCGCCAGCAGCCAAGTTGTACTTGGCTACGAGCAGTACTTC	CASSQVVLGYEQYF
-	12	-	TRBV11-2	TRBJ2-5	TGTGCCAGCAGCCACTTACAAGAGACCCAGTACTTC	CASSHLQETQYF
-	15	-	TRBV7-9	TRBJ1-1	TGTGCCAGCAGCTTTGGGCAGACCATGAACACTGAAGCTTTCTTT	CASSFGQTMNTEAFF
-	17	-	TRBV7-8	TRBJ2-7	TGTGCCAGCCGCCCAATTACGGGGCCGCTTAGCTCCTGCGAGCAGTACTTC	CASRPITGPLSSCEQYF
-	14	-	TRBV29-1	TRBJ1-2	TGCAGCGTTGAAGATAGGGGAGAGAACTATGGCTACACCTTC	CSVEDRGENYGYTF
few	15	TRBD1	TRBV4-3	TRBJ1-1	TGCGCCAGCAGCCAAGACGGACAGGGCAGCACTGAAGCTTTCTTT	CASSQDGQGSTEAFF
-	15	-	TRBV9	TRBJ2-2	TGTGCCAGCAGCGTAGCTCGGCATAACACCGGGGAGCTGTTTTTT	CASSVARHNTGELFF
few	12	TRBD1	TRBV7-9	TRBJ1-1	TGTGCCAGCGGGACAGGGGTCACTGAAGCTTTCTTT	CASGTGVTEAFF
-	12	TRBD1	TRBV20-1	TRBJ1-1	TGCAGTGCGGACAGGGAGTTCACTGAAGCTTTCTTT	CSADREFTEAFF
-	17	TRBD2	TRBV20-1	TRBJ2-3	TGCAGTGCCCTTAACTTCGCTGGCGGGGGGAACACAGATACGCAGTATTTT	CSALNFAGGGNTDTQYF
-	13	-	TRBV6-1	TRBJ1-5	TGTGCCAGCAGTGACAGGGATTGGCAGCCCCAGCATTTT	CASSDRDWQPQHF
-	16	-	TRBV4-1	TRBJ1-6	TGCGCCAGCAGCCAAGGTTTAGAAGGGTATAATTCACCCCTCCACTTT	CASSQGLEGYNSPLHF
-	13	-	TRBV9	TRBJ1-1	TGTGCCAGCAGCGTACGGGGGAACACTGAAGCTTTCTTT	CASSVRGNTEAFF
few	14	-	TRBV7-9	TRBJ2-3	TGTGCCAGCGGTTCAGGCACAGGCACAGATACGCAGTATTTT	CASGSGTGTDTQYF
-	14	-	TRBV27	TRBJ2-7	TGTGCCAGTGGGTTGACGGCGAGCTCCTACGAGCAGTACTTC	CASGLTASSYEQYF
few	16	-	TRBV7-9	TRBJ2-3	TGTGCCAGCAGCCCCGCCTCAGGGACCAGCACAGATACGCAGTATTTT	CASSPASGTSTDTQYF
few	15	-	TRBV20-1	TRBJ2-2	TGCAGTGCTAGGGATAAGGGGTTTAATTCCGGGGAGCTGTTTTTT	CSARDKGFNSGELFF
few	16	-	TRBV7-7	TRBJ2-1	TGTGCCAGCAGCCCTAGCGCGGGACGGGACTACAATGAGCAGTTCTTC	CASSPSAGRDYNEQFF
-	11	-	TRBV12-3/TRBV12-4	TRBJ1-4	TGTGCCAGCAGTTCGGGACATTCATGGGGTTTT	CASSSGHSWGF
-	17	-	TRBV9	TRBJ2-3	TGTGCCAGCAGCGTAACCCCCTTGGTCCTCTCCTCCGATACGCAGTATTTT	CASSVTPLVLSSDTQYF
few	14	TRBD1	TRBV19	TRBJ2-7	TGTGCCAGTAGCAGGGGGACAGGGAAGCACGAGCAGTACTTC	CASSRGTGKHEQYF
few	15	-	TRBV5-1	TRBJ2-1	TGCGCCAGCAGCACGACCGGGACCCCGGACAATGAGCAGTTCTTC	CASSTTGTPDNEQFF
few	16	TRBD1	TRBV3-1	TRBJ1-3	TGTGCCAGCAGCCTCCTCCACGACAGGGCTGGAAACACCATATATTTT	CASSLLHDRAGNTIYF
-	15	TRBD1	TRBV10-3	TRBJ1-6	TGTGCCACTCGGGACAGCGGGACCTATAATTCACCCCTCCACTTT	CATRDSGTYNSPLHF
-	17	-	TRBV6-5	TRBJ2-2	TGTGCCAGCAGTTACTCGATTAGGGGAGGGAACACCGGGGAGCTGTTTTTT	CASSYSIRGGNTGELFF
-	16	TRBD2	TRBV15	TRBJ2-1	TGTGCCACCAGCAGAGTTGTGGCGGGGGGGTACAATGAGCAGTTCTTC	CATSRVVAGGYNEQFF
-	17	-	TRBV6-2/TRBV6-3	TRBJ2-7	TGTGCCAGCAGTCATACCACCGGGACAACATACTCCTACGAGCAGTACTTC	CASSHTTGTTYSYEQYF
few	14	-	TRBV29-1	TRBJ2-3	TGCAGCGTTGAAATACGGGGCCGGTCAGATACGCAGTATTTT	CSVEIRGRSDTQYF
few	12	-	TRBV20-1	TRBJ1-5	TGCAGTGCTAGCAGGGGAAATCAGCCCCAGCATTTT	CSASRGNQPQHF
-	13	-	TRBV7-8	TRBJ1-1	TGTGCCAGCAGCTTAGCGCTAATCACTGAAGCTTTCTTT	CASSLALITEAFF
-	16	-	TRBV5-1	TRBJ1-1	TGCGCCAGCAGCATAGACCCCGGGGCAGGGCTCTCTGAAGCTTTCTTT	CASSIDPGAGLSEAFF
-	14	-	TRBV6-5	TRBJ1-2	TGTGCCAGCATTTTCGCCGAGGGTGACTATGGCTACACCTTC	CASIFAEGDYGYTF
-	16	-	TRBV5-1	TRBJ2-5	TGCGCCAGCAGCTTGGCCGGGGTTGAAGGTTTTGAGACCCAGTACTTC	CASSLAGVEGFETQYF
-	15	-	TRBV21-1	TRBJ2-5	TGTGCCAGCAGCAAAGCTAGGACAGGACAAGAGACCCAGTACTTC	CASSKARTGQETQYF
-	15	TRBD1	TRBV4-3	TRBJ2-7	TGCGCCAGCAGCCAAGATACCCCGAACAGGGGCGAGCAGTACTTC	CASSQDTPNRGEQYF
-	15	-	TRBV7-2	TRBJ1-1	TGTGCCAGCAGCCGGAAGTCGGACCCCGTCACTGAAGCTTTCTTT	CASSRKSDPVTEAFF
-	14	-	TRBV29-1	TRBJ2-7	TGCAGCGCCAGGGGTACAGACCTAACCTACGAGCAGTACTTC	CSARGTDLTYEQYF
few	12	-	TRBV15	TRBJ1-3	TGTGCCACCTCCTACTCTGGAAACACCATATATTTT	CATSYSGNTIYF
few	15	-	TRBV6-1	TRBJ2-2	TGTGCCAGCAGTGAATGGGTTGGATCCACCGGGGAGCTGTTTTTT	CASSEWVGSTGELFF
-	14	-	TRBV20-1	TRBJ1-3	TGCAGTGCTCCAGGACGACGTGGCGAAAACACCATATATTTT	CSAPGRRGENTIYF
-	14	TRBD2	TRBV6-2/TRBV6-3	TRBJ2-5	TGTGCCAGCAGTCTGAGCGGGGGCCAAGAGACCCAGTACTTC	CASSLSGGQETQYF
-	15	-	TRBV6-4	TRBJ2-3	TGTGCCAGCAGTGACTCGTACGGGGCCACAGATACGCAGTATTTT	CASSDSYGATDTQYF